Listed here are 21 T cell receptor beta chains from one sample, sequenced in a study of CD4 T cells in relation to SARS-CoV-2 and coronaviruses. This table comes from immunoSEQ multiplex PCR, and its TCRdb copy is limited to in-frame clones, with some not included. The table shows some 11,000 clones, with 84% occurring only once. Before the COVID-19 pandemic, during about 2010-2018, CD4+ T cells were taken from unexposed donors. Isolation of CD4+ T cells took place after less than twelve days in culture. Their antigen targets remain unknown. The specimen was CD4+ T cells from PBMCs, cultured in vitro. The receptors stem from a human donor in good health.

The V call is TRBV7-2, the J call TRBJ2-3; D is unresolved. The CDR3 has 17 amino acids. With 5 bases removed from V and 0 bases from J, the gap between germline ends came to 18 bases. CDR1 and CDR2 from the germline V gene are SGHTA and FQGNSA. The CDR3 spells CASSPPRAGRSTDTQYF. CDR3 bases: TGTGCCAGCAGCCCCCCCCGGGCAGGCCGTAGCACAGATACGCAGTATTTT. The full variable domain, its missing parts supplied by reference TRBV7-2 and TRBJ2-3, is GAGVSQSPSNKVTEKGKDVELRCDPISGHTALYWYRQSLGQGLEFLIYFQGNSAPDKSGLPSDRFSAERTGGSVSTLTIQRTQQEDSAVYLCASSPPRAGRSTDTQYFGPGTRLTVL.

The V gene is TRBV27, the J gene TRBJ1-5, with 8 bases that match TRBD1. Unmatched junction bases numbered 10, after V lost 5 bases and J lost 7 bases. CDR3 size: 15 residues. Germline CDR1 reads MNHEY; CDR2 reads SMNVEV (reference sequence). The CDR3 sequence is CASSQSTGGRQPQHF. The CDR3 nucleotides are TGTGCCAGCAGTCAGTCAACAGGGGGAAGGCAGCCCCAGCATTTT.

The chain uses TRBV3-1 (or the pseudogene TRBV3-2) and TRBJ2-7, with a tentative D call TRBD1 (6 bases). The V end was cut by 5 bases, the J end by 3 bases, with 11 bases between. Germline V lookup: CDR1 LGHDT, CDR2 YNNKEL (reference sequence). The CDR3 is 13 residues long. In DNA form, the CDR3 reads TGTGCCAGCAGCGTACAGGGTTACTACGAGCAGTACTTC. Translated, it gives CASSVQGYYEQYF.

CDR3 sequence: CASSLSGGLYEQYF. CDR3 DNA: TGTGCCAGCAGCCTCAGCGGGGGCCTCTACGAGCAGTACTTC. The chain joins TRBV6-6 to TRBJ2-7; 8 nucleotides agree with TRBD2. The ends lost 6 bases at V and 3 bases at J; junction bases unmatched: 7. CDR1 is MNHNY, CDR2 SVGAGI, per germline (reference sequence). The CDR3 has 14 amino acids.

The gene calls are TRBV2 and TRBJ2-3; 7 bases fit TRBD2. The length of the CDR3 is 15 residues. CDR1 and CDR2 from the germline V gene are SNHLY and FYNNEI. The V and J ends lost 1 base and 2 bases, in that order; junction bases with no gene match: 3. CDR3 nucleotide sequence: TGTGCCAGCAGTGAAGGCGGGAGACCCACAGATACGCAGTATTTT. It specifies CASSEGGRPTDTQYF.

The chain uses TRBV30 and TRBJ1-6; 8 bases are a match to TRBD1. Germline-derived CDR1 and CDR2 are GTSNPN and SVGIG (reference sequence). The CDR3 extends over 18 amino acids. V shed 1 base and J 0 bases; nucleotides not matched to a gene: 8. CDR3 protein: CAWSAASGGSSYNSPLHF. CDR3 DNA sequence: TGTGCCTGGAGTGCAGCGTCAGGGGGCAGCTCCTATAATTCACCCCTCCACTTT.

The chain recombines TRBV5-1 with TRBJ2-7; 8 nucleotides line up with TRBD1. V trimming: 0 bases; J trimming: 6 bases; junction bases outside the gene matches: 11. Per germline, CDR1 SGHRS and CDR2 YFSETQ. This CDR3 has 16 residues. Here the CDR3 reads CASSLGQGRASGEQYF. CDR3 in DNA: TGCGCCAGCAGCTTGGGACAGGGGCGAGCTTCTGGCGAGCAGTACTTC.

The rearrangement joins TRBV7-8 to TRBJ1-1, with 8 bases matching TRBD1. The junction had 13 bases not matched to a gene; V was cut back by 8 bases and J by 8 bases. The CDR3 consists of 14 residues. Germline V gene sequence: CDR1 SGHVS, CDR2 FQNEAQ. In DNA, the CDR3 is TGTGCCAGCGCTCGGACAGGGCGGGATCTGGAAGCTTTCTTT. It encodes CASARTGRDLEAFF. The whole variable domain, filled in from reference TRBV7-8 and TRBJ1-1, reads GAGVSQSPRYKVAKRGQDVALRCDPISGHVSLFWYQQALGQGPEFLTYFQNEAQLDKSGLPSDRFFAERPEGSVSTLKIQRTQQEDSAVYLCASARTGRDLEAFFGQGTRLTVV.

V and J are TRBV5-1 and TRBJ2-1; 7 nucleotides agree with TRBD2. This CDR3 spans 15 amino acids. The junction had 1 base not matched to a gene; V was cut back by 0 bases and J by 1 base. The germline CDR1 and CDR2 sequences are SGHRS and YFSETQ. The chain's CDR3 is CASSLASGSYNEQFF. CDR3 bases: TGCGCCAGCAGCTTGGCTAGCGGTTCCTACAATGAGCAGTTCTTC.

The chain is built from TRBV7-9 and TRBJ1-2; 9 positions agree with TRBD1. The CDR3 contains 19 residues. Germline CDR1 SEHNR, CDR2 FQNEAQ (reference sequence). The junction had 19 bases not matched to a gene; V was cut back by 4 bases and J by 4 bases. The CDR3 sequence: CASSSTWDRVFDLTYGYTF. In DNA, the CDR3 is TGTGCCAGCAGCTCAACATGGGACAGGGTTTTTGATTTAACCTATGGCTACACCTTC.

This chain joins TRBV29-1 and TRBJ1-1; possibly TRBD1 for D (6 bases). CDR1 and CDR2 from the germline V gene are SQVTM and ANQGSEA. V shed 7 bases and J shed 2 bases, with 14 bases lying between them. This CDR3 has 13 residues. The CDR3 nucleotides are TGCAGCGGGGGCGGGGGGCCCAACACTGAAGCTTTCTTT. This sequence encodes CSGGGGPNTEAFF.

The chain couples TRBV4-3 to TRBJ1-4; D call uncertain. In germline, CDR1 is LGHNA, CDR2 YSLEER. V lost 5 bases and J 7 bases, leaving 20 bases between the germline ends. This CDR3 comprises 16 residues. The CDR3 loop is CASSYLGGPRSEKLFF. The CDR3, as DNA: TGCGCCAGCAGCTACCTCGGTGGGCCCCGAAGTGAAAAACTGTTTTTT.

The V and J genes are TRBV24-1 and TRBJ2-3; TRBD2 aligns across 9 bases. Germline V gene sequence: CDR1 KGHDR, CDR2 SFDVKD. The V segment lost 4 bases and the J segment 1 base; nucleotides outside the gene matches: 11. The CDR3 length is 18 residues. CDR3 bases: TGTGCCACCAGTGACCCAAGGGGCTCTAGCGGGGGCACAGATACGCAGTATTTT. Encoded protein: CATSDPRGSSGGTDTQYF.

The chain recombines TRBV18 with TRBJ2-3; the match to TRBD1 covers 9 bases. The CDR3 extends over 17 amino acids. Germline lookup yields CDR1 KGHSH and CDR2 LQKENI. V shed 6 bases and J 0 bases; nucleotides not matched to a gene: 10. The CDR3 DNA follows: TGTGCCAGCTCTCCGGCCCCTACAGGGGGCAGCACAGATACGCAGTATTTT. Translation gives CASSPAPTGGSTDTQYF.

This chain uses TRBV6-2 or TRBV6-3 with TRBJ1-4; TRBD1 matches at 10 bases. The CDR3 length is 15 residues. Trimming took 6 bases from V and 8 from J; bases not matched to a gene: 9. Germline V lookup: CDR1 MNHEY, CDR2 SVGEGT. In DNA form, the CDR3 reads TGTGCCAGCAGCACCCCGACAGGGGGCGCGGAAAAACTGTTTTTT. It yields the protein CASSTPTGGAEKLFF.

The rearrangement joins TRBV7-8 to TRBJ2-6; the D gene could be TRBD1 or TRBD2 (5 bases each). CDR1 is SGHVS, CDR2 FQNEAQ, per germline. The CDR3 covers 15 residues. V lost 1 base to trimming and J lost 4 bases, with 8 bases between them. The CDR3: CASSLGGLGANVLTF. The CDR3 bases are TGTGCCAGCAGCTTAGGGGGGTTGGGGGCCAACGTCCTGACTTTC.

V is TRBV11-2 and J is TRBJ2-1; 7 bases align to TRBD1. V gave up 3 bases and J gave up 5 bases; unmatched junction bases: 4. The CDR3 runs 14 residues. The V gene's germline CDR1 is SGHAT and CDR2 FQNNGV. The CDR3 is CASSLTGIHNEQFF. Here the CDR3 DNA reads TGTGCCAGCAGCTTGACAGGGATTCACAATGAGCAGTTCTTC.

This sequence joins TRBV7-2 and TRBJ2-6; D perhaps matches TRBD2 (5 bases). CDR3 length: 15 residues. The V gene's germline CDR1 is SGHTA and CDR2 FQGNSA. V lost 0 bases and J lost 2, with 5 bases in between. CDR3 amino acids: CASSLAGAGANVLTF. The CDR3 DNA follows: TGTGCCAGCAGCTTAGCCGGGGCTGGGGCCAACGTCCTGACTTTC.

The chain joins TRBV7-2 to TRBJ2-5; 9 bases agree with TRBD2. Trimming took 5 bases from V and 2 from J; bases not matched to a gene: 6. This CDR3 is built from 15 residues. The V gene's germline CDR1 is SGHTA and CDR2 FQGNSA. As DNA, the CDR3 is TGTGCCAGCAGCCCCAGCGGGGGGTGGCAAGAGACCCAGTACTTC. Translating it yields CASSPSGGWQETQYF.

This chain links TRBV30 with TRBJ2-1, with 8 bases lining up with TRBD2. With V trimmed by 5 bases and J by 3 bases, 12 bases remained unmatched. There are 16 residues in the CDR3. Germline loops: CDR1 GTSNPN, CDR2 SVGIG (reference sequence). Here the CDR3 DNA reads TGTGCCTGGTTTGGCGGGAGGACGAGCGGCTACAATGAGCAGTTCTTC. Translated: CAWFGGRTSGYNEQFF.

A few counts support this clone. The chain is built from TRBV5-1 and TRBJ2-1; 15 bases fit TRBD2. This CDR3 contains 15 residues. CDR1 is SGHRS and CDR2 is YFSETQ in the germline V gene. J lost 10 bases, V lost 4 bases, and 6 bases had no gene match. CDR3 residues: CASSREGLAGGEQFF. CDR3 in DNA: TGCGCCAGCAGCAGGGAGGGACTAGCGGGGGGAGAGCAGTTCTTC.